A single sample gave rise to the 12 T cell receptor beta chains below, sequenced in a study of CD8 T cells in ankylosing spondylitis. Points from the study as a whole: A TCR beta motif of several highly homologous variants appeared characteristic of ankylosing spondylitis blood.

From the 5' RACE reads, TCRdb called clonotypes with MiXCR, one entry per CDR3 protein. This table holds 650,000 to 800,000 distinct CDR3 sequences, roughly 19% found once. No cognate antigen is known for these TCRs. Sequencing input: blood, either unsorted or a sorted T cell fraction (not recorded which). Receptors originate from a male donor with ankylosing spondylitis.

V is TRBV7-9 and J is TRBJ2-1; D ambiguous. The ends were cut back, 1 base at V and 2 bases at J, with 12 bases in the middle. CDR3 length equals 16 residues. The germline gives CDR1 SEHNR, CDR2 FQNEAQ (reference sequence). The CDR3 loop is CASSLVVTLPYNEQFF. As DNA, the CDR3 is TGTGCCAGCAGCTTAGTCGTAACCCTGCCCTACAATGAGCAGTTCTTC.

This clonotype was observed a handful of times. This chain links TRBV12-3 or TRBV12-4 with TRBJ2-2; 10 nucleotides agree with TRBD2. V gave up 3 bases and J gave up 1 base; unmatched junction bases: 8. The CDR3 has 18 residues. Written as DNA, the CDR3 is TGTGCCAGCAGTTTCGCCTCCGGGACTAGCGAGAACACCGGGGAGCTGTTTTTT. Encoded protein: CASSFASGTSENTGELFF.

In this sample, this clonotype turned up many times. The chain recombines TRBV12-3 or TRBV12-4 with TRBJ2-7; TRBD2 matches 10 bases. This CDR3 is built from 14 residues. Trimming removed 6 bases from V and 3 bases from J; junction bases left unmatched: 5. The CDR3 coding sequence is TGTGCCAGCAGCCCGGGACTAGCGTACTACGAGCAGTACTTC. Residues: CASSPGLAYYEQYF.

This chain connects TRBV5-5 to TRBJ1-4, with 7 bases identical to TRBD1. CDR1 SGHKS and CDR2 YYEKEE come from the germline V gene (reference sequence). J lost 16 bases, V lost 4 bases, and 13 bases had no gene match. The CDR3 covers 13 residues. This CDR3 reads CASSPTSDRAPFF. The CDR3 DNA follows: TGTGCCAGCAGCCCTACCAGCGACAGGGCCCCGTTTTTT. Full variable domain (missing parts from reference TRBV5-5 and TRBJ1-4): DAGVTQSPTHLIKTRGQQVTLRCSPISGHKSVSWYQQVLGQGPQFIFQYYEKEERGRGNFPDRFSARQFPNYSSELNVNALLLGDSALYLCASSPTSDRAPFFGSGTQLSVL.

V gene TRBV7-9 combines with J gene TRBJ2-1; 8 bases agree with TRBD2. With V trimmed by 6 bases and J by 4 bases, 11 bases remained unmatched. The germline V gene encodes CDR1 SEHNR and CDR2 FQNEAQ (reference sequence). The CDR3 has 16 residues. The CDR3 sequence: CASREGRSGGYNEQFF. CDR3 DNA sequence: TGTGCCAGCAGGGAGGGTAGGAGCGGGGGATACAATGAGCAGTTCTTC.

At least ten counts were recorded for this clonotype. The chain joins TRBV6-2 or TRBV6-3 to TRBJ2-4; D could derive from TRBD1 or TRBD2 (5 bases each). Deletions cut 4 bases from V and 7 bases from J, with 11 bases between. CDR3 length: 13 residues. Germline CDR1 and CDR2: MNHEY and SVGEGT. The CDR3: CASSWDAGNIQYF. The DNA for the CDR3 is TGTGCCAGCAGTTGGGACGCTGGGAACATTCAGTACTTC.

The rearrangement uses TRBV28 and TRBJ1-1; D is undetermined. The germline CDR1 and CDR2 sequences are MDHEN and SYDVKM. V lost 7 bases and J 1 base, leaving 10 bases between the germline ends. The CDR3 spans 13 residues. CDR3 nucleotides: TGTGCCAGCACTAGGGAAGGGAACACTGAAGCTTTCTTT. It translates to CASTREGNTEAFF.

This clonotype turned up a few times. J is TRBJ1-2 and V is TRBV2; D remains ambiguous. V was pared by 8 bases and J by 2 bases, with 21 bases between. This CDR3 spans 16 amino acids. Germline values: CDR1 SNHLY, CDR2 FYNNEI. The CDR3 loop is CASCQTPRRSNYGYTF. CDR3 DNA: TGTGCCAGCTGCCAAACGCCACGTCGTTCAAACTATGGCTACACCTTC.

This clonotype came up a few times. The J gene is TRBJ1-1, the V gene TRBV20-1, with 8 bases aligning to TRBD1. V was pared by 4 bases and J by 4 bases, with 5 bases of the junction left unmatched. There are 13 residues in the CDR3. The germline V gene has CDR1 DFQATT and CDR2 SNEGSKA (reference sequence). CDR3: CSATTGATTEAFF. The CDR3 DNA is TGCAGTGCTACGACAGGGGCAACCACTGAAGCTTTCTTT.

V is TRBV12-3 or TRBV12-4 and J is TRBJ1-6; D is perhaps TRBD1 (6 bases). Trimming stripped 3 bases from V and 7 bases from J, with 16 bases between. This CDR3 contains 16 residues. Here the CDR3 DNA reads TGTGCCAGCAGTTTCACGGATACAGGGTACAATTCACCCCTCCACTTT. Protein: CASSFTDTGYNSPLHF.

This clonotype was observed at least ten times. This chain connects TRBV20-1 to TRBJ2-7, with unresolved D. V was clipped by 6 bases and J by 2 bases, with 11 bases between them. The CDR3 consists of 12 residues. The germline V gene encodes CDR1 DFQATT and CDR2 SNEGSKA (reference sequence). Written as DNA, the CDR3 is TGCAGTGCGAAGTACCCTGCCTACGAGCAGTACTTC. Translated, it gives CSAKYPAYEQYF.

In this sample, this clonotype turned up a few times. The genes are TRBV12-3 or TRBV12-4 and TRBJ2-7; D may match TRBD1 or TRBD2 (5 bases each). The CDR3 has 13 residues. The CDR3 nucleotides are TGTGCAACCGCCGGGGCCTCACCCTACGAGCAGTACTTC. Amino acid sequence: CATAGASPYEQYF.